The 29 T cell receptor beta chains below were found in one sample sequenced in a study of blood T cell repertoires in COVID-19. Sequencing used immunoSEQ multiplex PCR; TCRdb keeps in-frame clones, though not all of them. This sample yields around 140,000 clones, of which about 90% are seen a single time; 10% to 13% belongs to the top ten. Sequencing was carried out using peripheral blood. These receptors came from a man aged 55 to 70 with active or convalescent COVID-19.

This rearrangement joins TRBV19 to TRBJ1-1; 7 bases are shared with TRBD1. This CDR3 has 14 amino acids. The trim removed 5 bases at V and 1 base at J, leaving 4 bases unmatched. The germline CDR1 and CDR2 sequences are LNHDA and SQIVND (reference sequence). CDR3 DNA sequence: TGTGCCAGTAGTTACGGACAGGAGAACACTGAAGCTTTCTTT. It specifies CASSYGQENTEAFF.

V gene TRBV10-2 combines with J gene TRBJ1-2; D might be TRBD1 (5 bases). Trimming removed 6 bases at V and 4 bases at J, with 15 bases between. The CDR3 runs to 14 residues. Germline V lookup: CDR1 WSHSY, CDR2 SAAADI. The CDR3, as DNA: TGCGCCAGCAGGGAGGGGAGGGGTCTCTATGGCTACACCTTC. Protein: CASREGRGLYGYTF.

This clone came up once. In nucleotides, the CDR3 is TGTGCCAGCAGTCCTAAATTCGACAGGCCGTGGGACGAGCAGTACTTC. Translated, it gives CASSPKFDRPWDEQYF. The V call is TRBV27, the J call TRBJ2-7, with D perhaps matching TRBD1 (6 bases). This CDR3 region has 16 residues. Germline CDR1 reads MNHEY; CDR2 reads SMNVEV (reference sequence). Trimming stripped 5 bases from V and 5 bases from J, with 22 bases between.

This rearrangement joins TRBV19 to TRBJ1-5, with D perhaps matching TRBD1 (6 bases). Germline CDR1 LNHDA, CDR2 SQIVND (reference sequence). The CDR3 is 15 residues long. Trimming stripped 0 bases from V and 5 bases from J, with 11 bases between. CDR3 sequence: CASSIERGRDQPQHF. CDR3 in DNA: TGTGCCAGTAGTATAGAGAGGGGGAGGGATCAGCCCCAGCATTTT. Supplemented by reference TRBV19 and TRBJ1-5, the full variable domain reads DGGITQSPKYLFRKEGQNVTLSCEQNLNHDAMYWYRQDPGQGLRLIYYSQIVNDFQKGDIAEGYSVSREKKESFPLTVTSAQKNPTAFYLCASSIERGRDQPQHFGDGTRLSIL.

DNA of the CDR3: TGCGCCAGCAGCTGGGGGTCCGGGGGGTACTACGAGCAGTACTTC. It translates to CASSWGSGGYYEQYF. V and J are TRBV5-1 and TRBJ2-7; 7 nucleotides align to TRBD2. V was pared by 3 bases and J by 3 bases, with 9 bases of the junction left unmatched. The CDR3 extends over 15 amino acids. Germline CDR1 reads SGHRS; CDR2 reads YFSETQ.

The chain is built from TRBV7-9 and TRBJ2-2; 7 positions match TRBD1. V lost 3 bases, J lost 5 bases, and 6 bases stayed unmatched. Germline V gene sequence: CDR1 SEHNR, CDR2 FQNEAQ (reference sequence). The CDR3 spans 15 residues. The CDR3 bases are TGTGCCAGCAGCTTGAGACAGGGTCGAACCGGGGAGCTGTTTTTT. The encoded protein is CASSLRQGRTGELFF.

The V gene is TRBV6-5, the J gene TRBJ1-3; 11 nucleotides match TRBD1. Germline V CDR1 and CDR2: MNHEY, SVGAGI. J gave up 8 bases and V 4 bases, and 4 bases lay outside the gene matches. The length of the CDR3 is 14 residues. The CDR3 sequence is CASSFGDRGDTIYF. The CDR3 bases are TGTGCCAGCAGTTTTGGGGACAGGGGGGACACCATATATTTT.

This chain joins TRBV7-2 and TRBJ2-5; 13 bases align to TRBD2. V dropped 4 bases and J dropped 5; count of bases not matched to a gene: 10. This CDR3 is 17 amino acids long. Looked up from germline, CDR1 is SGHTA and CDR2 is FQGNSA. CDR3: CASSSNPGLAGRETQYF. The CDR3 DNA sequence: TGTGCCAGCAGCTCAAACCCGGGACTAGCGGGAAGGGAGACCCAGTACTTC.

The rearrangement joins TRBV12-2 to TRBJ2-7; the table's D call of TRBD2 was not tested on the DNA. TRBV12-2 is assigned pseudogene status. The CDR3 runs to 14 residues. The CDR3 spells CAGRSSGLSYEQYF. The CDR3 DNA reads as TGTGCAGGGAGGTCCAGCGGGCTCTCCTACGAGCAGTACTTC.

This clone was observed once. The chain carries TRBV13 and TRBJ2-1; 11 nucleotides line up with TRBD2. Trimming took 2 bases from V and 7 from J; bases not matched to a gene: 13. The germline V gene has CDR1 PRHDT and CDR2 FYEKMQ (reference sequence). The CDR3 consists of 18 residues. The CDR3 DNA sequence: TGTGCCAGCAGCTTAAACTCCCATGGTAGCGGGAGGGGGAATGAGCAGTTCTTC. As protein: CASSLNSHGSGRGNEQFF.

This clone came up once. The chain recombines TRBV10-3 with TRBJ2-7; 10 bases fit TRBD2. Germline CDR1 is ENHRY and CDR2 is SYGVKD. The CDR3 has 14 residues. The J segment lost 5 bases and the V segment lost 6 bases, leaving 7 bases of the junction unmatched. The CDR3 nucleotides read TGTGCCATCAGAGACCTAGCGGGAGTTAACGAGCAGTACTTC. Protein sequence: CAIRDLAGVNEQYF.

The chain employs TRBV12-3 or TRBV12-4 and TRBJ1-2, with D uncertain. The CDR3 contains 12 residues. V was cut by 0 bases and J by 8 bases, with 7 bases left in between. In DNA form, the CDR3 reads TGTGCCAGCAGTTTAGCTCTACAGGGCTACACCTTC. It is translated as CASSLALQGYTF.

J is TRBJ2-5 and V is TRBV9; 11 nucleotides agree with TRBD1. V trimming: 2 bases; J trimming: 4 bases; junction bases outside the gene matches: 7. This CDR3 has 16 residues. CDR1 and CDR2 from the germline V gene are SGDLS and YYNGEE. CDR3 amino acids: CASSVQPDRGRETQYF. The CDR3 DNA reads TGTGCCAGCAGCGTCCAGCCGGACAGGGGGCGAGAGACCCAGTACTTC.

J is TRBJ1-1 and V is TRBV7-9, with TRBD1 identical over 7 bases. The length of the CDR3 is 15 residues. Germline CDR1 and CDR2: SEHNR and FQNEAQ (reference sequence). Unmatched junction bases numbered 4, after V lost 1 base and J lost 2 bases. This CDR3 is CASSLGQGFNTEAFF. The CDR3 DNA reads TGTGCCAGCAGCTTAGGACAGGGATTTAACACTGAAGCTTTCTTT.

The chain links TRBV14 to TRBJ2-2, with 8 bases lining up with TRBD2. Germline lookup yields CDR1 SGHDN and CDR2 FVKESK. This CDR3 region has 20 residues. Unmatched junction bases numbered 18, after V lost 3 bases and J lost 3 bases. CDR3 coding DNA: TGTGCCAGCAGCCACCGGGTGTGGGGACTAGTTCTCCGACACACCGGGGAGCTGTTTTTT. Its translation is CASSHRVWGLVLRHTGELFF. The variable domain in full, completed from reference TRBV14 and TRBJ2-2, reads EAGVTQFPSHSVIEKGQTVTLRCDPISGHDNLYWYRRVMGKEIKFLLHFVKESKQDESGMPNNRFLAERTGGTYSTLKVQPAELEDSGVYFCASSHRVWGLVLRHTGELFFGEGSRLTVL.

For the CDR3, the DNA is TGTGCCAGCAATCCGCAGGGGGAACTTACGCCCCAGCATTTT. Its translation: CASNPQGELTPQHF. V and J are TRBV6-5 and TRBJ1-5; the match to TRBD1 covers 7 bases. Germline values: CDR1 MNHEY, CDR2 SVGAGI. With V trimmed by 7 bases and J by 9 bases, 12 bases remained unmatched. CDR3 length: 14 residues.

The chain is built from TRBV11-2 and TRBJ2-6, with D perhaps TRBD2 (7 bases). The CDR3 runs to 18 residues. The V end was cut by 0 bases, the J end by 0 bases, with 12 bases between. Germline V gene data show CDR1 as SGHAT and CDR2 as FQNNGV. The DNA of the CDR3 is TGTGCCAGCAGCTTAGATCCGGGGGGCCTCTCTGGGGCCAACGTCCTGACTTTC. Encoded protein: CASSLDPGGLSGANVLTF. Combining the CDR3 with reference TRBV11-2 and TRBJ2-6 gives the whole variable domain EAGVAQSPRYKIIEKRQSVAFWCNPISGHATLYWYQQILGQGPKLLIQFQNNGVVDDSQLPKDRFSAERLKGVDSTLKIQPAKLEDSAVYLCASSLDPGGLSGANVLTFGAGSRLTVL.

The J gene is TRBJ2-3, the V gene TRBV2; D is ambiguous. V was clipped by 7 bases and J by 4 bases, with 12 bases between them. Germline V gene lookup returns CDR1 SNHLY and CDR2 FYNNEI. The CDR3 runs to 13 residues. DNA for the CDR3: TGTGCCAGCATACGGCTAGTGTCAGATACGCAGTATTTT. This codes for CASIRLVSDTQYF.

The chain recombines TRBV3-1 (or the pseudogene TRBV3-2) with TRBJ1-1; TRBD1 aligns across 7 bases. J gave up 11 bases and V 4 bases, and 4 bases lay outside the gene matches. The CDR3 spans 11 residues. Looked up from germline, CDR1 is LGHDT and CDR2 is YNNKEL (reference sequence). The CDR3: CASSRQGFAFF. The CDR3 DNA is TGTGCCAGCAGCCGACAGGGTTTCGCTTTCTTT.

The chain links TRBV19 to TRBJ1-6; D remains ambiguous. Germline lookup yields CDR1 LNHDA and CDR2 SQIVND (reference sequence). The V gene lost 5 bases and the J gene lost 0 bases, with 8 bases spanning the gap. CDR3 size: 15 residues. The DNA of the CDR3 is TGTGCCAGTAGTCCCGGGAGCTCCTATAATTCACCCCTCCACTTT. This gives the protein CASSPGSSYNSPLHF.

The count of this clone is one. The rearrangement joins TRBV7-2 to TRBJ1-4, with D tentatively TRBD1 (6 bases). The CDR3 spans 17 residues. Trimming pared 1 base from V and 7 bases from J, leaving 19 bases between. Germline V gene sequence: CDR1 SGHTA, CDR2 FQGNSA. In DNA, the CDR3 is TGTGCCAGCAGCTTAGTTTTTATCGGCAGGGGTGGTGAAAAACTGTTTTTT. Encoded protein: CASSLVFIGRGGEKLFF.

This clone was detected once. V gene TRBV3-1 (or the pseudogene TRBV3-2) combines with J gene TRBJ1-1; D is uncertain. The germline CDR1 and CDR2 sequences are LGHDT and YNNKEL (reference sequence). The CDR3 has 15 amino acids. Deletions cut 0 bases from V and 0 bases from J, with 8 bases between. CDR3 sequence reads: CASSQETLLNTEAFF. The CDR3 DNA follows: TGTGCCAGCAGCCAAGAGACACTTTTGAACACTGAAGCTTTCTTT.

This clone was seen just once. The gene calls are TRBV12-3 or TRBV12-4 and TRBJ1-2; D might be TRBD1 (6 bases). This CDR3 is built from 13 residues. V gave up 5 bases and J gave up 9 bases, with 16 bases separating them. CDR3 residues: CASSPLGGQSYTF. DNA for the CDR3: TGTGCCAGCAGTCCCCTGGGGGGGCAAAGCTACACCTTC.

This chain joins TRBV11-2 and TRBJ2-1; 11 bases match TRBD2. The germline CDR1 and CDR2 sequences are SGHAT and FQNNGV. After removal of 5 bases from V and 3 bases from J, the junction contained 3 bases not matched to a gene. The CDR3 runs to 15 residues. CDR3 residues: CASSNSGRGYNEQFF. CDR3 nucleotides: TGTGCCAGCAGCAATAGCGGGAGGGGCTACAATGAGCAGTTCTTC.

Details on this clone: This sample includes further DNA sequences coding for the same CDR3. The chain is built from TRBV28 and TRBJ1-2; D uncertain. The germline CDR1 and CDR2 sequences are MDHEN and SYDVKM. Trimming pared 2 bases from V and 0 bases from J, leaving 7 bases between. The CDR3 covers 14 residues. This chain's CDR3 is CASSLAGTNYGYTF. The CDR3 bases are TGTGCCAGCAGTTTAGCCGGGACTAACTATGGCTACACCTTC.

The chain links TRBV2 to TRBJ2-2, with D hard to call. Germline CDR1 and CDR2: SNHLY and FYNNEI. Trimming removed 7 bases at V and 4 bases at J, with 16 bases between. CDR3 size: 15 residues. CDR3 loop: CASTVTPTSTGELFF. CDR3 nucleotides: TGTGCCAGCACCGTGACACCGACGAGCACCGGGGAGCTGTTTTTT. The full variable domain, completed using reference TRBV2 and TRBJ2-2, is EPEVTQTPSHQVTQMGQEVILRCVPISNHLYFYWYRQILGQKVEFLVSFYNNEISEKSEIFDDQFSVERPDGSNFTLKIRSTKLEDSAMYFCASTVTPTSTGELFFGEGSRLTVL.

The chain combines TRBV11-2 with TRBJ1-1, with 7 bases lining up with TRBD1. The CDR3 totals 17 residues. The V segment lost 5 bases and the J segment 1 base; nucleotides outside the gene matches: 13. The V gene's germline CDR1 is SGHAT and CDR2 FQNNGV. Here the CDR3 DNA reads TGTGCCAGCAGCCTAAATACAGGGGTCAAGGCGAACACTGAAGCTTTCTTT. Its translation is CASSLNTGVKANTEAFF.

The V and J genes are TRBV14 and TRBJ1-6; tentative D call: TRBD1 (6 bases). CDR1 SGHDN and CDR2 FVKESK come from the germline V gene. The V gene lost 0 bases and the J gene lost 8 bases, with 11 bases spanning the gap. This CDR3 has 15 residues. The CDR3, as DNA: TGTGCCAGCAGCCAAGAAACAGGGAGGGATTCACCCCTCCACTTT. Its protein product is CASSQETGRDSPLHF.

The chain employs TRBV18 and TRBJ2-7; 10 bases are shared with TRBD1. Per the germline V gene, CDR1 is KGHSH and CDR2 is LQKENI. The CDR3 totals 15 residues. The V segment lost 6 bases and the J segment 0 bases; nucleotides outside the gene matches: 5. The CDR3 loop reads CASSDRGGSSYEQYF. The CDR3 DNA reads TGTGCCAGCTCGGACAGGGGGGGAAGCTCCTACGAGCAGTACTTC.